A selection of T cell receptor beta chains follows, all from one sample in a study of response to subunit inactivated influenza vaccine. TCRdb redid the calling of the RT-PCR reads with MiXCR, one entry per CDR3 protein. The profile covers around 180,000 distinct CDR3 sequences, with 9.2% appearing a single time and about 11% taken by the ten largest. Here the sequenced sample was non-naive T cells sorted from PBMCs, taken on the day of vaccination. These receptors were obtained from a man between 50 and 59 years old who received an inactivated influenza vaccine. The CDR3 runs from the conserved cysteine through the conserved F or W. The D gene is left open where the match is weak. A row's size may be missing; if present it is once, few, many or a size class.

clone size: -; V gene: TRBV9; D gene: -; J gene: TRBJ2-5; CDR3 DNA: TGTGCCAGCAGCGTAGGGGAGCGGGCAGACCAAGAGACCCAGTACTTC; CDR3 protein: CASSVGERADQETQYF
clone size: many; V gene: TRBV6-2/TRBV6-3; D gene: -; J gene: TRBJ2-7; CDR3 DNA: TGTGCCAGCAGTTCGGCTGGTGCAATTCAGGACGAGCAGTACTTC; CDR3 protein: CASSSAGAIQDEQYF
clone size: many; V gene: TRBV11-1; D gene: TRBD2; J gene: TRBJ2-1; CDR3 DNA: TGTGCCAGCAGCTTACCCCCAAGACTAGCGGGAGGGAAAAATGAGCAGTTCTTC; CDR3 protein: CASSLPPRLAGGKNEQFF
clone size: many; V gene: TRBV12-3/TRBV12-4; D gene: -; J gene: TRBJ2-3; CDR3 DNA: TGTGCCAGCAGTCCCGAGGACACCGCCCGCACAGATACGCAGTATTTT; CDR3 protein: CASSPEDTARTDTQYF
clone size: many; V gene: TRBV29-1; D gene: TRBD1; J gene: TRBJ2-1; CDR3 DNA: TGCAGCGTTGACGGACAGGGGGCCGATGAGCAGTTCTTC; CDR3 protein: CSVDGQGADEQFF
clone size: few; V gene: TRBV5-1; D gene: -; J gene: TRBJ1-2; CDR3 DNA: TGCGCCAGCAGCTTCTCTGAGCGGTATGGCTACACCTTC; CDR3 protein: CASSFSERYGYTF
clone size: few; V gene: TRBV3-1; D gene: -; J gene: TRBJ2-6; CDR3 DNA: TGTGCCAGCAGCCAGTCAGAGGGTAGGGGTATCACTGGGGCCAACGTCCTGACTTTC; CDR3 protein: CASSQSEGRGITGANVLTF
clone size: many; V gene: TRBV5-1; D gene: -; J gene: TRBJ2-7; CDR3 DNA: TGCGCCAGCAGCTTGGCCGGGCCCCCCTACGAGCAGTACTTC; CDR3 protein: CASSLAGPPYEQYF
clone size: -; V gene: TRBV19; D gene: -; J gene: TRBJ2-2; CDR3 DNA: TGTGCCAGTAGTCTCGGGCGAGGAGGGTTAAGCACCGGGGAGCTGTTTTTT; CDR3 protein: CASSLGRGGLSTGELFF
clone size: few; V gene: TRBV6-2/TRBV6-3; D gene: -; J gene: TRBJ1-5; CDR3 DNA: TGTGCCAGCACCGACAAGGTTAGCAATCAGCCCCAGCATTTT; CDR3 protein: CASTDKVSNQPQHF
clone size: few; V gene: TRBV5-1; D gene: -; J gene: TRBJ2-1; CDR3 DNA: TGCGCCAGCTCACTCATCGGCCAGGGCAATGAGCAGTTCTTC; CDR3 protein: CASSLIGQGNEQFF
clone size: -; V gene: TRBV6-2/TRBV6-3; D gene: -; J gene: TRBJ1-5; CDR3 DNA: TGTGCCAGCAGTCGGATGGGGCAGCCCCAGCATTTT; CDR3 protein: CASSRMGQPQHF
clone size: -; V gene: TRBV28; D gene: -; J gene: TRBJ2-1; CDR3 DNA: TGTGCCAGCAGTCCCCCGGCCGTTTACAATGAGCAGTTCTTC; CDR3 protein: CASSPPAVYNEQFF
clone size: many; V gene: TRBV9; D gene: -; J gene: TRBJ2-1; CDR3 DNA: TGTGCCAGCAGCGTAGTTGTTTCGGGTGAGCAGTTCTTC; CDR3 protein: CASSVVVSGEQFF
clone size: -; V gene: TRBV12-3/TRBV12-4; D gene: TRBD1; J gene: TRBJ2-1; CDR3 DNA: TGTGCCAGCAGTATAGGGACAGGCAATGAGCAGTTCTTC; CDR3 protein: CASSIGTGNEQFF
clone size: few; V gene: TRBV11-3; D gene: TRBD2; J gene: TRBJ2-1; CDR3 DNA: TGTGCCAGCAGCTTGGGACTAGCGGGAGGCCTCAGGGAGCAGTTCTTC; CDR3 protein: CASSLGLAGGLREQFF
clone size: few; V gene: TRBV11-3; D gene: -; J gene: TRBJ2-1; CDR3 DNA: TGTGCCAGCAGCTTGGACAGACACAATGAGCAGTTCTTC; CDR3 protein: CASSLDRHNEQFF
clone size: -; V gene: TRBV20-1; D gene: -; J gene: TRBJ2-5; CDR3 DNA: TGCAGTGCTATTGATGGGGGCCAAGAGACCCAGTACTTC; CDR3 protein: CSAIDGGQETQYF
clone size: -; V gene: TRBV6-1; D gene: -; J gene: TRBJ1-6; CDR3 DNA: TGTGCCAGCAGTGCAAAACCATATAATTCACCCCTCCACTTT; CDR3 protein: CASSAKPYNSPLHF
clone size: few; V gene: TRBV12-3/TRBV12-4; D gene: -; J gene: TRBJ2-1; CDR3 DNA: TGTGCCAGCAGTTTAGGGCAGGGAGGTTACAATGAGCAGTTCTTC; CDR3 protein: CASSLGQGGYNEQFF
clone size: -; V gene: TRBV3-1; D gene: -; J gene: TRBJ2-2; CDR3 DNA: TGTGCCAGCAGCCAAGGACCGCACGGGGAGCTGTTTTTT; CDR3 protein: CASSQGPHGELFF
clone size: many; V gene: TRBV20-1; D gene: TRBD2; J gene: TRBJ2-3; CDR3 DNA: TGCAGTGTCCCTAGCGGGAGGGGCCCAGATACGCAGTATTTT; CDR3 protein: CSVPSGRGPDTQYF
clone size: -; V gene: TRBV9; D gene: -; J gene: TRBJ1-2; CDR3 DNA: TGTGCCAGCAGCGTAGATGGGAGGGGGGACTATGGCTACACCTTC; CDR3 protein: CASSVDGRGDYGYTF
clone size: -; V gene: TRBV6-4; D gene: -; J gene: TRBJ1-1; CDR3 DNA: TGTGCCAGCAGTGAATTTTCAGGGAGCGCTGAAGCTTTCTTT; CDR3 protein: CASSEFSGSAEAFF
clone size: few; V gene: TRBV14; D gene: -; J gene: TRBJ2-5; CDR3 DNA: TGTGCCAGCAGCCAAGGCCCCAGGGTAGAAGAGACCCAGTACTTC; CDR3 protein: CASSQGPRVEETQYF
clone size: many; V gene: TRBV3-1; D gene: -; J gene: TRBJ2-6; CDR3 DNA: TGTGCCAGCAGCCAAGACCCTGGTCCCCTCTCTTTC; CDR3 protein: CASSQDPGPLSF
clone size: few; V gene: TRBV19; D gene: -; J gene: TRBJ2-1; CDR3 DNA: TGTGCCAGTAGTAAGCCGACTCTCGAAAACAATGAGCAGTTCTTC; CDR3 protein: CASSKPTLENNEQFF